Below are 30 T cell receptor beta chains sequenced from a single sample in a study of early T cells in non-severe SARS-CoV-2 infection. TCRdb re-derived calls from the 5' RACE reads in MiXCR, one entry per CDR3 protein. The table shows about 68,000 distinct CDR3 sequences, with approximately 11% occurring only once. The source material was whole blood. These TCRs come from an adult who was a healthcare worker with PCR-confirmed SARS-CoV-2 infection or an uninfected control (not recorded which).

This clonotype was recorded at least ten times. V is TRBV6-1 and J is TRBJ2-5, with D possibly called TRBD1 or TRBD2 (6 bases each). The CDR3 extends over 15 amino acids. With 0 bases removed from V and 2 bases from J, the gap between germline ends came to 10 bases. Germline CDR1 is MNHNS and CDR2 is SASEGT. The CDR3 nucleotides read TGTGCCAGCAGTGAAGCGCAAGGGGGGCAAGAGACCCAGTACTTC. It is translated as CASSEAQGGQETQYF.

The CDR3 region has the DNA TGCAGTGTCTGCCGGCAACCCGGTCAGCCCCAGCATTTT. As protein: CSVCRQPGQPQHF. The chain combines TRBV20-1 with TRBJ1-5; D is unclear. Germline V gene lookup returns CDR1 DFQATT and CDR2 SNEGSKA (reference sequence). The CDR3 spans 13 residues. Deletions cut 7 bases from V and 6 bases from J, with 16 bases between.

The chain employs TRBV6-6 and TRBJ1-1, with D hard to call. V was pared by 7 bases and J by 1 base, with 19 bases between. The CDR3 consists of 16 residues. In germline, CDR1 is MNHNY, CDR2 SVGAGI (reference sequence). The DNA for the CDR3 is TGTGCCAGCATCTACGGGGTAACGCTTGGGAACACTGAAGCTTTCTTT. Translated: CASIYGVTLGNTEAFF.

The CDR3 DNA follows: TGTGCCATCAGTGACGGGGGGTCGGGTAATGAAAAACTGTTTTTT. This encodes CAISDGGSGNEKLFF. The gene calls are TRBV10-3 and TRBJ1-4; D possibly corresponds to TRBD1 (5 bases). Per germline, CDR1 ENHRY and CDR2 SYGVKD. CDR3 length equals 15 residues. Trimming left V 3 bases short and J 4 bases short, with 12 bases between.

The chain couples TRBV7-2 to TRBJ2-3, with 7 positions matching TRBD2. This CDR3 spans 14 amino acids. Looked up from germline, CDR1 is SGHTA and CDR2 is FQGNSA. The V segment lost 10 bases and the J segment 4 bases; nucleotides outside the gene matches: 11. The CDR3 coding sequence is TGTGCCAACGAGCGGGAACGGGAGGCAGATACGCAGTATTTT. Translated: CANEREREADTQYF.

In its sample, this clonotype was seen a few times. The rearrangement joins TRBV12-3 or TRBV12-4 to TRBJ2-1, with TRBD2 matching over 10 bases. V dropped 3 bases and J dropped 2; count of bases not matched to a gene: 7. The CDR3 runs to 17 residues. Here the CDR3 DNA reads TGTGCCAGCAGTTTCCATTTAGCGGGAGGCCCCTACAATGAGCAGTTCTTC. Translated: CASSFHLAGGPYNEQFF.

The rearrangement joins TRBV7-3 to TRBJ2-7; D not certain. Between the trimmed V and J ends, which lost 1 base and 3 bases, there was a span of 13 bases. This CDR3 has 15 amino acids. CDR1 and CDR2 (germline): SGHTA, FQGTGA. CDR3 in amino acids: CASSLSVAPIYEQYF. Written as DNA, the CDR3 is TGTGCCAGCAGCTTAAGCGTAGCACCCATCTACGAGCAGTACTTC.

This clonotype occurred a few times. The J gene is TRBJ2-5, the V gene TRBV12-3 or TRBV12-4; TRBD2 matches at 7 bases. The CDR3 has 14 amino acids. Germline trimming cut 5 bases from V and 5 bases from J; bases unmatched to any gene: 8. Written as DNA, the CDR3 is TGTGCCAGCAGTCCCGGGACTATACAGGAGACCCAGTACTTC. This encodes CASSPGTIQETQYF.

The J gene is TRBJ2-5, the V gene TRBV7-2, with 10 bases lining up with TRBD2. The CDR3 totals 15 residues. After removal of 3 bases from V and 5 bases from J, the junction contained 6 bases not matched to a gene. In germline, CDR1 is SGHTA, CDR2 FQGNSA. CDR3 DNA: TGTGCCAGCAGCTTGAGCGGGAGGGCCAGGGAGACCCAGTACTTC. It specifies CASSLSGRARETQYF.

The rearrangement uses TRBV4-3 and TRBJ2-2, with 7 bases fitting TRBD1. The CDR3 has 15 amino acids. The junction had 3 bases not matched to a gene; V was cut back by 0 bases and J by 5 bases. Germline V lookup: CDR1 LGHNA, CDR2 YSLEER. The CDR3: CASSQEGQETGELFF. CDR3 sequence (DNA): TGCGCCAGCAGCCAAGAAGGACAGGAGACCGGGGAGCTGTTTTTT.

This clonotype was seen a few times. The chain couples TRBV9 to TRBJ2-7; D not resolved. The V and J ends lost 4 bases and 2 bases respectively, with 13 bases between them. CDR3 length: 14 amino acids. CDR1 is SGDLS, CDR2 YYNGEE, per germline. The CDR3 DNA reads TGTGCCAGCAGCCCTCGTACCCGCACCTACGAGCAGTACTTC. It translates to CASSPRTRTYEQYF.

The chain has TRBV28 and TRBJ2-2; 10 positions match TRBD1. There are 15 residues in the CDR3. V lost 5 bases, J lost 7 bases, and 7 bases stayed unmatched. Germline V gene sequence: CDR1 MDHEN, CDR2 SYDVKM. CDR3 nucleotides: TGTGCCAGCAGTGCCGGGACAGGGGTTGTCGGGGAGCTGTTTTTT. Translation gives CASSAGTGVVGELFF.

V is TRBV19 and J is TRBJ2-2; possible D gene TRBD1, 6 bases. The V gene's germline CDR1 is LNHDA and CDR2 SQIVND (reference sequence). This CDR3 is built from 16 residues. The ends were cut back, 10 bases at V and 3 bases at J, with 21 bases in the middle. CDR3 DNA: TGTGCCACTCCCGACCCCTACAGGGCCGACACCGGGGAGCTGTTTTTT. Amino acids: CATPDPYRADTGELFF.

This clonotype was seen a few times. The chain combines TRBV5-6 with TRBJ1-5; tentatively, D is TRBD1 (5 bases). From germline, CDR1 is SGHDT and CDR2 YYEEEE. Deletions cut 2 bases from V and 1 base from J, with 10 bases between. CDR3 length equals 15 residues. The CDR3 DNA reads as TGTGCCAGCAGCTTAGCAGGGACCAGCAATCAGCCCCAGCATTTT. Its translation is CASSLAGTSNQPQHF.

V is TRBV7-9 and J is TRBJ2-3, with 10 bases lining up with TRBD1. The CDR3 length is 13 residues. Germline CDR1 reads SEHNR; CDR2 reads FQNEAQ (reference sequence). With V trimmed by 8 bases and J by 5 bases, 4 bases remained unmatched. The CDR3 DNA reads TGTGCCAGCTCTGGACAGGGGGTAGATACGCAGTATTTT. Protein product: CASSGQGVDTQYF.

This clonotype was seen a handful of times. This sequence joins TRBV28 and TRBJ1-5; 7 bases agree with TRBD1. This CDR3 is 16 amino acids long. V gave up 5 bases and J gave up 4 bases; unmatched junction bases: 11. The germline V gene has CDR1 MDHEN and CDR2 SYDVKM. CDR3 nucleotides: TGTGCCAGCAGTGGGGGTACAGGGGCGAGAAATCAGCCCCAGCATTTT. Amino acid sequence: CASSGGTGARNQPQHF.

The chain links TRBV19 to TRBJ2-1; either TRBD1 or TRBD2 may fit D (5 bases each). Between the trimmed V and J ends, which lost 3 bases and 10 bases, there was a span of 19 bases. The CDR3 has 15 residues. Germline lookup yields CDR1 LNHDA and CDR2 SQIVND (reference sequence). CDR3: CASSITRRGTGEQFF. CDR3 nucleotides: TGTGCCAGTAGTATCACTAGAAGGGGAACGGGCGAGCAGTTCTTC.

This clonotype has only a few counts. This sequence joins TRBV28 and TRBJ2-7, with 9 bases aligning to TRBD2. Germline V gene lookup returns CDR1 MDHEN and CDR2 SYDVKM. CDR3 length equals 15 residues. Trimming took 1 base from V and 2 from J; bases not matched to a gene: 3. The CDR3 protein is CASSLFSSGTYEQYF. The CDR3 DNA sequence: TGTGCCAGCAGTTTATTCTCTAGCGGGACCTACGAGCAGTACTTC.

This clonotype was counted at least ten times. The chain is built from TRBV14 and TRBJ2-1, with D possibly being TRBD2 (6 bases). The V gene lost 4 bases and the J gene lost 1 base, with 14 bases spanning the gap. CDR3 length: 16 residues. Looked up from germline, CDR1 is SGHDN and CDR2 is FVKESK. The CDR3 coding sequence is TGTGCCAGCAGCCCGAGTGGGGCGGGATCCTACAATGAGCAGTTCTTC. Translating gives CASSPSGAGSYNEQFF.

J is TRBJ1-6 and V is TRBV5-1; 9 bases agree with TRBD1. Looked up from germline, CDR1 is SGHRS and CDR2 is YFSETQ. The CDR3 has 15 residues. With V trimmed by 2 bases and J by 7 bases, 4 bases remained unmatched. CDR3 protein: CASSFAGTGNSPLHF. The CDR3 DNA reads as TGCGCCAGCAGCTTTGCCGGGACAGGGAATTCACCCCTCCACTTT.

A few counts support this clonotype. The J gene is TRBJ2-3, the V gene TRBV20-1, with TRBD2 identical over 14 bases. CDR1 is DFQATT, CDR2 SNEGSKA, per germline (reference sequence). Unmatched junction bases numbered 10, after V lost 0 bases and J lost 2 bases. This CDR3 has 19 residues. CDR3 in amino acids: CSARDAAGTSGSFTDTQYF. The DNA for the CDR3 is TGCAGTGCTAGAGATGCTGCCGGGACTAGCGGGAGTTTCACAGATACGCAGTATTTT.

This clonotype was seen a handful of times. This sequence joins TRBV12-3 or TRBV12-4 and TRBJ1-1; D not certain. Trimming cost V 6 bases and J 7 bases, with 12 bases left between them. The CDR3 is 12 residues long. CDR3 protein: CASSSQPGEAFF. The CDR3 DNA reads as TGTGCCAGCAGCTCTCAACCGGGTGAAGCTTTCTTT.

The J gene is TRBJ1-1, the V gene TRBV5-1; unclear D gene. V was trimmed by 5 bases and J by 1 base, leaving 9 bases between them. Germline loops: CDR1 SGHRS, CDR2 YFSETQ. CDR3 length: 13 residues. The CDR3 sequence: CASRGQANTEAFF. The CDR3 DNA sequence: TGCGCCAGCAGGGGCCAGGCGAACACTGAAGCTTTCTTT.

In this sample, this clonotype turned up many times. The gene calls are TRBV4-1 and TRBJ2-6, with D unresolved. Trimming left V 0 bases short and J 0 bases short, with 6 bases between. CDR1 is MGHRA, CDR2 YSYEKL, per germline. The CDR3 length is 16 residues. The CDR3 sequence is CASSQDRSSGANVLTF. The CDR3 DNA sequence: TGCGCCAGCAGCCAAGACAGGAGCTCTGGGGCCAACGTCCTGACTTTC.

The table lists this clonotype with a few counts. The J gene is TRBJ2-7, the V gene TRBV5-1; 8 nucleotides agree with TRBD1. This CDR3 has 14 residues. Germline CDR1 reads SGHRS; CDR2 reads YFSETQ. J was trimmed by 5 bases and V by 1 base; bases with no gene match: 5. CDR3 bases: TGCGCCAGCAGCTTGTGGGGACAGGAAGACGAGCAGTACTTC. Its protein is CASSLWGQEDEQYF. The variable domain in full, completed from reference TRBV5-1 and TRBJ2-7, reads KAGVTQTPRYLIKTRGQQVTLSCSPISGHRSVSWYQQTPGQGLQFLFEYFSETQRNKGNFPGRFSGRQFSNSRSEMNVSTLELGDSALYLCASSLWGQEDEQYFGPGTRLTVT.

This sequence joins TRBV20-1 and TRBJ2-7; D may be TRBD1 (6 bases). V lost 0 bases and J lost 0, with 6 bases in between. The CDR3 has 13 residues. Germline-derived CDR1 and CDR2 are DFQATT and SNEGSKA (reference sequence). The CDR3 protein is CSAREDSSYEQYF. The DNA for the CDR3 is TGCAGTGCTAGAGAGGACAGCTCCTACGAGCAGTACTTC.

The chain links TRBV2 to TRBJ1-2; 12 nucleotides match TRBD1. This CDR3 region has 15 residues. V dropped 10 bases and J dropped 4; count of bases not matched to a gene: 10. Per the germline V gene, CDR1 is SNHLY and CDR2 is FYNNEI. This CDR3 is CATLGTGGAGYGYTF. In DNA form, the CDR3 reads TGTGCCACCCTAGGGACAGGGGGCGCCGGCTATGGCTACACCTTC.

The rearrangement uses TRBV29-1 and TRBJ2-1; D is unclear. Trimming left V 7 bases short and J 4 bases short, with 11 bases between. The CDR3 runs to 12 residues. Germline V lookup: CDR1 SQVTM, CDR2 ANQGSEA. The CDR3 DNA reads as TGCAGCGCCGACAAGTTATACAATGAGCAGTTCTTC. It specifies CSADKLYNEQFF.

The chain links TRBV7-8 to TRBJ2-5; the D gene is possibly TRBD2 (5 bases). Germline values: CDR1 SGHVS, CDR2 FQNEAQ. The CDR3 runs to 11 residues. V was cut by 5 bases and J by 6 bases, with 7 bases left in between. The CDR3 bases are TGTGCCAGCAGCACTAGTAAGACCCAGTACTTC. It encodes CASSTSKTQYF.

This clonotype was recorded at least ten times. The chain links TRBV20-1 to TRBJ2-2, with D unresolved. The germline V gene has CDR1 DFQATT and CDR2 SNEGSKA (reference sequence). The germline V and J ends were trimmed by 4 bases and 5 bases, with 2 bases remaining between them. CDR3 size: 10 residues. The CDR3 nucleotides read TGCAGTGCTATTACCGGGGAGCTGTTTTTT. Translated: CSAITGELFF.